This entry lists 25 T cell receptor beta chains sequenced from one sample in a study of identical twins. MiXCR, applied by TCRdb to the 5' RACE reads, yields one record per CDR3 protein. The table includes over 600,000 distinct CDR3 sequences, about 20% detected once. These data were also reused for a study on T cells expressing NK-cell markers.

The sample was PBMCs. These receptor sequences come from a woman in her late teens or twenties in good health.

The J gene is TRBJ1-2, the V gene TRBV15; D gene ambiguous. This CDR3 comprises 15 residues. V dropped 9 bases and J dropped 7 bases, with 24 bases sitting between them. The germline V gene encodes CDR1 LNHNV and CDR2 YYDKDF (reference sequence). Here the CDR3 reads CATRDTRPTGGGYTF. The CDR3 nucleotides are TGTGCCACTAGAGATACCCGGCCCACTGGTGGTGGCTACACCTTC.

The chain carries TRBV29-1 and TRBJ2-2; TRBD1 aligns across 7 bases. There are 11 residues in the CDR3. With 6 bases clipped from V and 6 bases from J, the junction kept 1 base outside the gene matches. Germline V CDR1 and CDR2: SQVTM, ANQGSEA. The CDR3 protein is CSVRGPGELFF. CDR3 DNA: TGCAGCGTGAGGGGGCCCGGGGAGCTGTTTTTT.

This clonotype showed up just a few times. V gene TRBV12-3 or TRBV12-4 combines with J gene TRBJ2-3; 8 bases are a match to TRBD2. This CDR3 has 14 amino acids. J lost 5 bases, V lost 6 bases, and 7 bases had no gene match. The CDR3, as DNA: TGTGCCAGCAGCTTCAGCGGGAGTGAAGATACGCAGTATTTT. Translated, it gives CASSFSGSEDTQYF.

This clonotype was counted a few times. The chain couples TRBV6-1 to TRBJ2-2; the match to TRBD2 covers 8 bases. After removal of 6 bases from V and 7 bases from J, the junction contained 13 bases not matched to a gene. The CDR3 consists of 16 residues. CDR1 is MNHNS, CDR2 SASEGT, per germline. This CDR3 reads CASSPYQREFGGELFF. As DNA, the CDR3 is TGTGCCAGCAGCCCTTACCAGCGGGAGTTTGGCGGGGAGCTGTTTTTT.

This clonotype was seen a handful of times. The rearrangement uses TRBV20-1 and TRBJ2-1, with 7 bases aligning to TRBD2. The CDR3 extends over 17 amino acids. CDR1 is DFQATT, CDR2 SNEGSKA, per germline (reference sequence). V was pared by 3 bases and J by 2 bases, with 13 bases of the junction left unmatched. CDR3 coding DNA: TGCAGTGCTAGCGTCCAGTGGGGGGGTAGTACCTACAATGAGCAGTTCTTC. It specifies CSASVQWGGSTYNEQFF.

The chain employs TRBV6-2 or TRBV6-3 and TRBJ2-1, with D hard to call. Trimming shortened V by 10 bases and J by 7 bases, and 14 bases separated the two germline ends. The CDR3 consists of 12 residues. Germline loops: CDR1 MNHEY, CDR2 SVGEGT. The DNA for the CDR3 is TGTGCCACTTCGTGGGCCGGGAATGAGCAGTTCTTC. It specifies CATSWAGNEQFF.

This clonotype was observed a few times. CDR3 bases: TGTGCCAGCAGCTCACACAGGGGCCCAATGAACACTGAAGCTTTCTTT. This encodes CASSSHRGPMNTEAFF. The chain couples TRBV11-2 to TRBJ1-1, with 7 positions matching TRBD1. V gave up 4 bases and J gave up 0 bases; unmatched junction bases: 8. Germline loops: CDR1 SGHAT, CDR2 FQNNGV. CDR3 length: 16 amino acids.

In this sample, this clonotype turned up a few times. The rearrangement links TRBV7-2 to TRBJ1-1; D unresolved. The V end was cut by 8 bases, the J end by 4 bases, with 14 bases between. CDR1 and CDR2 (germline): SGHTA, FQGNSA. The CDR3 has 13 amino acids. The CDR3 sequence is CASSVTWSTEAFF. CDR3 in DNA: TGTGCCAGCTCGGTGACATGGTCCACTGAAGCTTTCTTT.

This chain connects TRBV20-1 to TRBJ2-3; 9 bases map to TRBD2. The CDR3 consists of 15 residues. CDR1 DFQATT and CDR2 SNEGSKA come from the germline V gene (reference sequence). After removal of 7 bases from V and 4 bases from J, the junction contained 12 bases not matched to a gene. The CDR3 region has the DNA TGCAGTGTTCGCCTTAGCGGGAGCTCGGCAGATACGCAGTATTTT. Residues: CSVRLSGSSADTQYF.

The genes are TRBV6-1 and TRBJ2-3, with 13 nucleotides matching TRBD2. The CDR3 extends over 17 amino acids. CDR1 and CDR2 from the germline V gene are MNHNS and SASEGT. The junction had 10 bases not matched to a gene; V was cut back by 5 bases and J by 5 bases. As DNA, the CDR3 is TGTGCCAGCAGTCGAACCCGGACTAGCGGGAGAGGAGATACGCAGTATTTT. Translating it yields CASSRTRTSGRGDTQYF.

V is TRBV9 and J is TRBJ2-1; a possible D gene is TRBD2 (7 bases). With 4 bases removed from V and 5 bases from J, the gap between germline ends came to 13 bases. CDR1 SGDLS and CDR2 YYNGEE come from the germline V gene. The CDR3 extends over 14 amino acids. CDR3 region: CASSKGGHNNEQFF. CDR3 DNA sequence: TGTGCCAGCAGCAAGGGGGGGCACAACAATGAGCAGTTCTTC.

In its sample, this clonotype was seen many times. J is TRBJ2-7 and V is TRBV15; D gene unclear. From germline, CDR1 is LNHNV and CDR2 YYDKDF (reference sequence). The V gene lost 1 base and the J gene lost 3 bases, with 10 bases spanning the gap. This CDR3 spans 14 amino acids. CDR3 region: CATSRVDLFYEQYF. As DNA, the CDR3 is TGTGCCACCAGCAGAGTTGACTTGTTCTACGAGCAGTACTTC. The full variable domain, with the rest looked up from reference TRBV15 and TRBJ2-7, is DAMVIQNPRYQVTQFGKPVTLSCSQTLNHNVMYWYQQKSSQAPKLLFHYYDKDFNNEADTPDNFQSRRPNTSFCFLDIRSPGLGDTAMYLCATSRVDLFYEQYFGPGTRLTVT.

CDR3 region: CASSRTPLAVISTDTQYF. CDR3 bases: TGCGCCAGCAGCCGCACCCCCTTAGCGGTGATCAGCACAGATACGCAGTATTTT. The J gene is TRBJ2-3, the V gene TRBV5-1, with a tentative D call TRBD2 (6 bases). This CDR3 region has 18 residues. CDR1 and CDR2 from the germline V gene are SGHRS and YFSETQ. The V and J ends lost 4 bases and 0 bases respectively, with 21 bases between them.

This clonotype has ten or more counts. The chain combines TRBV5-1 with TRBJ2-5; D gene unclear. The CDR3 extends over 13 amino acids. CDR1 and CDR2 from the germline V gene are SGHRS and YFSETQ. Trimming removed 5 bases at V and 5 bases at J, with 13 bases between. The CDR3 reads CASSFQHSETQYF. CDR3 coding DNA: TGCGCCAGCAGTTTCCAACATTCCGAGACCCAGTACTTC.

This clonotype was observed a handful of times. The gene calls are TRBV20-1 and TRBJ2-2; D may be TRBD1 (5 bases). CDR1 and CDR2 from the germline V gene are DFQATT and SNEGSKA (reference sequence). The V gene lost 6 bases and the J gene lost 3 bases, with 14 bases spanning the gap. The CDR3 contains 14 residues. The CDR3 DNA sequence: TGCAGTGCACTTGACAGTGCTCACACCGGGGAGCTGTTTTTT. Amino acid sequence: CSALDSAHTGELFF.

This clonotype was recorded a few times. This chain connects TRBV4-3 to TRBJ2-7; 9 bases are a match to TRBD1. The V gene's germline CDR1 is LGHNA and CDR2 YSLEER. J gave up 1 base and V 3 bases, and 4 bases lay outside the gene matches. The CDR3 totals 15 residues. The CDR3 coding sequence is TGCGCCAGCAGCCAGGGGACAGGGTGGTCCTACGAGCAGTACTTC. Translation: CASSQGTGWSYEQYF.

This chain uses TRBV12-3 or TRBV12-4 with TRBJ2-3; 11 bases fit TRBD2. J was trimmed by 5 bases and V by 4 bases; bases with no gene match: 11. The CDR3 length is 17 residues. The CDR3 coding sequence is TGTGCCAGCAGTTCCTTTATAGGACTAGCGGGTATAGATACGCAGTATTTT. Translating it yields CASSSFIGLAGIDTQYF.

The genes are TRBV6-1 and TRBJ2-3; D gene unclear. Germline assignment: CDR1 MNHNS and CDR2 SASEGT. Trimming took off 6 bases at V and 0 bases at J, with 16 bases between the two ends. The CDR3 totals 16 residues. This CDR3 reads CASSRLLPGSTDTQYF. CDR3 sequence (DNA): TGTGCCAGCAGCCGACTTCTCCCGGGTAGCACAGATACGCAGTATTTT.

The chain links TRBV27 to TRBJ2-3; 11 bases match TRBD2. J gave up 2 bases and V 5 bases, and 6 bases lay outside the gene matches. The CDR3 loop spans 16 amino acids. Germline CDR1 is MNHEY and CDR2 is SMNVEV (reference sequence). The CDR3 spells CASSLGTSGNTDTQYF. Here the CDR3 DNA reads TGTGCCAGCAGTCTCGGGACTAGCGGCAACACAGATACGCAGTATTTT.

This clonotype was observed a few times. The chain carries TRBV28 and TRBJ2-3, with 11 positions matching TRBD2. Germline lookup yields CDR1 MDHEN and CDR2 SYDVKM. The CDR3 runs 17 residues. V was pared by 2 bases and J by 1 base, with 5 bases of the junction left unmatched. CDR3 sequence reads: CASSLPLLAGGTDTQYF. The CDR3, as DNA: TGTGCCAGCAGTTTACCCTTACTAGCGGGAGGCACAGATACGCAGTATTTT.

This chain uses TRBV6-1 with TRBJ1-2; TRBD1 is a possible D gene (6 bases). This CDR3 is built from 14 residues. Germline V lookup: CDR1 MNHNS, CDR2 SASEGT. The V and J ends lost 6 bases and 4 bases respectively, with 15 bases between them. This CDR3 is CASRRDGGGYGYTF. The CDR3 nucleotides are TGTGCCAGCAGACGAGACGGAGGGGGCTATGGCTACACCTTC.

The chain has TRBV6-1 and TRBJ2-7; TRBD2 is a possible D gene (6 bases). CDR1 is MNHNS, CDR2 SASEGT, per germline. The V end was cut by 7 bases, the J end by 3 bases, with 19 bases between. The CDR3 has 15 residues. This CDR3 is CASTPGATTDYEQYF. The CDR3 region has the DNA TGTGCCAGCACTCCGGGAGCCACAACCGACTACGAGCAGTACTTC.

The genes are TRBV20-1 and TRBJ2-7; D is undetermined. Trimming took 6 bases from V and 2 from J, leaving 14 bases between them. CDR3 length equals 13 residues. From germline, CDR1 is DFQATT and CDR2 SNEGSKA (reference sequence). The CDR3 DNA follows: TGCAGTGCCCGCAGTCTACAAACCTACGAGCAGTACTTC. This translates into CSARSLQTYEQYF.

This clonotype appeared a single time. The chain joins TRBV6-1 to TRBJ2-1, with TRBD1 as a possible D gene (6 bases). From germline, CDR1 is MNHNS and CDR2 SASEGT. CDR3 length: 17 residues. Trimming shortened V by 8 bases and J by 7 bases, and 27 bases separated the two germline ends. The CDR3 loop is CASRRGRGNYKWNEQFF. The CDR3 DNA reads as TGTGCCAGCCGAAGGGGCAGGGGAAACTACAAATGGAATGAGCAGTTCTTC.

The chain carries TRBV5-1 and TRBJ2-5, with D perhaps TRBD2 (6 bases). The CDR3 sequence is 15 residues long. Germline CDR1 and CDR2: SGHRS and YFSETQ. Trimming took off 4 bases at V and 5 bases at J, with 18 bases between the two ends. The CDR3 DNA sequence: TGCGCCAGCAGCATTAGAGCGGGCGGGGATGAGACCCAGTACTTC. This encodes CASSIRAGGDETQYF.